Below are 27 T cell receptor beta chains sequenced from a single sample in a study of graft-versus-host responses after intestinal transplantation. Which antigens these TCRs recognize remains unknown. Libraries were prepared by immunoSEQ multiplex PCR; TCRdb keeps only in-frame clonotypes and omits some of them. Of about 88,000 clones listed, 94% were seen once; the top ten hold 0.15% to 0.2%. The sequences come from unstimulated CD4+ T cells sorted from spleen or lymph node cells, collected before transplant. The receptor set was obtained from a human donor who was the organ donor for an intestinal transplant.

V and J are TRBV5-8 and TRBJ1-5; D gene unclear. CDR1 SGHTS and CDR2 YDEGEE come from the germline V gene. V was pared by 1 base and J by 0 bases, with 8 bases between. This CDR3 comprises 15 residues. The CDR3 protein is CASSLWGISNQPQHF. The CDR3 nucleotides read TGTGCCAGCAGCTTGTGGGGTATTAGCAATCAGCCCCAGCATTTT. The variable domain in full, completed from reference TRBV5-8 and TRBJ1-5, reads EAGVTQSPTHLIKTRGQQATLRCSPISGHTSVYWYQQALGLGLQFLLWYDEGEERNRGNFPPRFSGRQFPNYSSELNVNALELEDSALYLCASSLWGISNQPQHFGDGTRLSIL.

The chain carries TRBV28 and TRBJ2-3; 13 bases fit TRBD2. Germline CDR1 MDHEN, CDR2 SYDVKM. J lost 2 bases, V lost 5 bases, and 4 bases had no gene match. This CDR3 comprises 16 residues. The chain's CDR3 is CASSKLAGGNTDTQYF. As DNA, the CDR3 is TGTGCCAGCAGTAAACTAGCGGGGGGGAACACAGATACGCAGTATTTT.

The chain uses TRBV4-2 and TRBJ2-3; D unclear. V lost 0 bases and J lost 4, with 11 bases in between. Per the germline V gene, CDR1 is LGHNA and CDR2 is YNFKEQ. The CDR3 consists of 15 residues. The CDR3 DNA is TGTGCCAGCAGCCAAGAATATGCTGTCGCAGATACGCAGTATTTT. Translated, it gives CASSQEYAVADTQYF.

The rearrangement joins TRBV29-1 to TRBJ2-4; 9 bases match TRBD1. With V trimmed by 8 bases and J by 4 bases, 15 bases remained unmatched. CDR1 SQVTM and CDR2 ANQGSEA come from the germline V gene. The CDR3 spans 16 residues. Here the CDR3 DNA reads TGCAGCTACCTCTCCAGGACAGGGGATTCTAAAAACATTCAGTACTTC. Protein sequence: CSYLSRTGDSKNIQYF.

The chain carries TRBV5-4 and TRBJ2-7, with D perhaps matching TRBD1 or TRBD2 (5 bases each). The germline V gene has CDR1 SGHNT and CDR2 YYREEE (reference sequence). The CDR3 is 13 amino acids. Trimming took 0 bases from V and 5 from J, leaving 9 bases between them. This chain's CDR3 is CASSLVWGNEQYF. DNA for the CDR3: TGTGCCAGCAGCTTGGTATGGGGGAACGAGCAGTACTTC.

For this clone: Other DNA sequences in this specimen translate into the identical CDR3. V and J are TRBV6-5 and TRBJ1-6; 9 bases match TRBD1. V shed 6 bases and J 8 bases; nucleotides not matched to a gene: 5. The CDR3 is made up of 14 amino acids. The germline gives CDR1 MNHEY, CDR2 SVGAGI. The CDR3 protein is CASRSTGGDSPLHF. In DNA form, the CDR3 reads TGTGCCAGCAGATCGACAGGGGGGGATTCACCCCTCCACTTT.

The chain links TRBV18 to TRBJ2-5; D is ambiguous. Germline V CDR1 and CDR2: KGHSH, LQKENI. This CDR3 is 13 amino acids long. V lost 5 bases, J lost 2 bases, and 9 bases lay in between. The CDR3 is CASSSTPQETQYF. The CDR3 nucleotides read TGTGCCAGCTCAAGTACGCCACAAGAGACCCAGTACTTC.

As concerns this clone: The conserved closing phenylalanine or tryptophan is absent in this CDR3, likely reflecting a read error. The V gene is TRBV6-1, the J gene TRBJ1-5; maybe TRBD1 (6 bases). CDR1 is MNHNS and CDR2 is SASEGT in the germline V gene. The V and J ends lost 8 bases and 3 bases respectively, with 17 bases between them. There are 15 residues in the CDR3. The CDR3 bases are TGTGCCAGCGAGGGACACCCGGGCATCAATCAGCCCCAGCATCTT. Translation gives CASEGHPGINQPQHL.

Written as DNA, the CDR3 is TGTGCCTGGAGTAAGCCAGAGAGCAATCAGCCCCAGCATTTT. This encodes CAWSKPESNQPQHF. This chain connects TRBV30 to TRBJ1-5; D call uncertain. CDR3 length: 14 amino acids. Germline loops: CDR1 GTSNPN, CDR2 SVGIG (reference sequence). The V end lost 2 bases, the J end lost 1 base, and 9 bases lay between the germline ends.

The gene calls are TRBV5-4 and TRBJ2-5; weak D call: TRBD2 (5 bases). Per germline, CDR1 SGHNT and CDR2 YYREEE (reference sequence). The CDR3 covers 15 residues. Trimming shortened V by 2 bases and J by 5 bases, and 16 bases separated the two germline ends. The chain's CDR3 is CASSLITDRGETQYF. CDR3 in DNA: TGTGCCAGCAGCTTAATCACCGATAGAGGGGAGACCCAGTACTTC.

The chain joins TRBV2 to TRBJ2-1; TRBD1 is a possible D gene (5 bases). CDR1 is SNHLY and CDR2 is FYNNEI in the germline V gene. Trimming took off 8 bases at V and 0 bases at J, with 8 bases between the two ends. The CDR3 length is 13 residues. CDR3 nucleotides: TGTGCCAGCCTAGGGGACTCCTACAATGAGCAGTTCTTC. Protein sequence: CASLGDSYNEQFF.

The rearrangement links TRBV19 to TRBJ2-7; 11 bases match TRBD1. Germline V gene lookup returns CDR1 LNHDA and CDR2 SQIVND (reference sequence). V was clipped by 6 bases and J by 4 bases; unmatched bases: 5. The CDR3 sequence is 14 residues long. DNA of the CDR3: TGTGCCAGTAGCACCGGGACAGGGGGGTACGAGCAGTACTTC. Residues: CASSTGTGGYEQYF.

This chain links TRBV11-2 with TRBJ1-1; D uncertain. CDR1 is SGHAT, CDR2 FQNNGV, per germline. The V end was cut by 5 bases, the J end by 5 bases, with 6 bases between. This CDR3 contains 11 residues. CDR3 amino acids: CASSERTEAFF. The CDR3 DNA reads TGTGCCAGCAGCGAGAGGACTGAAGCTTTCTTT. Filled out from reference TRBV11-2 and TRBJ1-1, the complete variable domain reads EAGVAQSPRYKIIEKRQSVAFWCNPISGHATLYWYQQILGQGPKLLIQFQNNGVVDDSQLPKDRFSAERLKGVDSTLKIQPAKLEDSAVYLCASSERTEAFFGQGTRLTVV.

This clone was picked up one time. The rearrangement joins TRBV9 to TRBJ1-3, with 9 bases lining up with TRBD1. The CDR3 is made up of 17 amino acids. CDR1 SGDLS and CDR2 YYNGEE come from the germline V gene. The V and J ends lost 4 bases and 3 bases, in that order; junction bases with no gene match: 11. The CDR3 bases are TGTGCCAGCAGCCCAGAAGGGACAGGGATTGGTGGAAACACCATATATTTT. Protein: CASSPEGTGIGGNTIYF. The whole variable domain, filled in from reference TRBV9 and TRBJ1-3, reads DSGVTQTPKHLITATGQRVTLRCSPRSGDLSVYWYQQSLDQGLQFLIQYYNGEERAKGNILERFSAQQFPDLHSELNLSSLELGDSALYFCASSPEGTGIGGNTIYFGEGSWLTVV.

The chain carries TRBV4-1 and TRBJ1-2; TRBD1 is a possible D gene (6 bases). Germline lookup yields CDR1 MGHRA and CDR2 YSYEKL. The V and J ends lost 2 bases and 4 bases respectively, with 8 bases between them. This CDR3 comprises 13 residues. The CDR3 reads CASSQQGLYGYTF. The DNA of the CDR3 is TGCGCCAGCAGCCAACAGGGGCTCTATGGCTACACCTTC.

The chain joins TRBV11-3 to TRBJ1-1; no definite D call. This CDR3 spans 14 amino acids. Looked up from germline, CDR1 is SGHNT and CDR2 is YENEEA. V gave up 5 bases and J gave up 4 bases, with 14 bases separating them. CDR3 sequence reads: CASSPAVASTEAFF. CDR3 sequence (DNA): TGTGCCAGCAGCCCCGCGGTAGCTTCCACTGAAGCTTTCTTT.

The rearrangement links TRBV6-4 to TRBJ2-1; D not certain. Deletions cut 2 bases from V and 4 bases from J, with 6 bases between. Germline-derived CDR1 and CDR2 are MRHNA and SNTAGT. The CDR3 spans 13 residues. The chain's CDR3 is CASSDEEYNEQFF. The CDR3 region has the DNA TGTGCCAGCAGTGACGAGGAATACAATGAGCAGTTCTTC.

The chain links TRBV9 to TRBJ1-6; a weak D match, TRBD1 (6 bases). The V gene lost 4 bases and the J gene lost 10 bases, with 15 bases spanning the gap. CDR3 length: 14 amino acids. Per germline, CDR1 SGDLS and CDR2 YYNGEE. The CDR3 is CASSPGHTWSPLHF. The DNA of the CDR3 is TGTGCCAGCAGCCCGGGACACACCTGGTCACCCCTCCACTTT.

V usage is TRBV5-5 and J usage is TRBJ1-4, with a weak D call TRBD1 (5 bases). This CDR3 is 13 amino acids long. With 0 bases removed from V and 5 bases from J, the gap between germline ends came to 5 bases. The germline gives CDR1 SGHKS, CDR2 YYEKEE (reference sequence). The CDR3 DNA reads as TGTGCCAGCAGCTTGGGGGGGAATGAAAAACTGTTTTTT. This translates into CASSLGGNEKLFF.

The V and J genes are TRBV5-4 and TRBJ2-7, with TRBD1 matching over 7 bases. This CDR3 has 12 amino acids. V was clipped by 0 bases and J by 8 bases; unmatched bases: 2. The germline gives CDR1 SGHNT, CDR2 YYREEE (reference sequence). The CDR3 loop reads CASSLAGGKQYF. The CDR3 DNA reads as TGTGCCAGCAGCTTGGCAGGGGGAAAGCAGTACTTC.

This clone was seen a single time. The chain is built from TRBV7-2 and TRBJ1-6, with 7 bases matching TRBD1. There are 15 residues in the CDR3. Germline-derived CDR1 and CDR2 are SGHTA and FQGNSA. V was clipped by 3 bases and J by 9 bases; unmatched bases: 8. The CDR3 is CASSFRQGGSSPLHF. The DNA for the CDR3 is TGTGCCAGCAGCTTCAGACAGGGTGGGAGTTCACCCCTCCACTTT.

The chain is built from TRBV28 and TRBJ1-1, with 7 bases identical to TRBD1. Germline V gene data show CDR1 as MDHEN and CDR2 as SYDVKM. The CDR3 extends over 15 amino acids. The V segment lost 3 bases and the J segment 3 bases; nucleotides outside the gene matches: 7. CDR3 nucleotides: TGTGCCAGCAGTTTCCCGACAGGGCCATACACTGAAGCTTTCTTT. Amino acids: CASSFPTGPYTEAFF.

The rearrangement links TRBV7-3 to TRBJ2-1; 7 bases match TRBD2. The CDR3 totals 14 residues. Germline V gene data show CDR1 as SGHTA and CDR2 as FQGTGA. V lost 2 bases to trimming and J lost 9 bases; unmatched junction nucleotides: 7. In nucleotides, the CDR3 is TGTGCCAGCAGCTTAGGGCGGGGGTCCCGTGAGCAGTTCTTC. Protein: CASSLGRGSREQFF.

This clone was seen a single time. J is TRBJ1-5 and V is TRBV10-3; D is unclear. The CDR3 runs 16 residues. CDR1 and CDR2 from the germline V gene are ENHRY and SYGVKD. V lost 0 bases and J lost 5, with 14 bases in between. The CDR3 here is CAISESLSLSDQPQHF. DNA of the CDR3: TGTGCCATCAGTGAGTCCCTATCGCTGAGCGATCAGCCCCAGCATTTT.

The chain employs TRBV4-1 and TRBJ2-7, with D possibly matching TRBD2 (6 bases). The CDR3 consists of 15 residues. The V end was cut by 3 bases, the J end by 4 bases, with 16 bases between. Germline values: CDR1 MGHRA, CDR2 YSYEKL. The CDR3 sequence is CASSQAGSGLYEQYF. Here the CDR3 DNA reads TGCGCCAGCAGCCAGGCCGGGAGCGGTCTTTACGAGCAGTACTTC.

The V and J genes are TRBV28 and TRBJ2-7; 9 bases map to TRBD1. The CDR3 is made up of 14 amino acids. With V trimmed by 6 bases and J by 2 bases, 5 bases remained unmatched. Germline V gives CDR1 MDHEN, CDR2 SYDVKM. CDR3 DNA sequence: TGTGCCAGCAGGTCGGGACAGGGACCCTACGAGCAGTACTTC. This encodes CASRSGQGPYEQYF.

The chain carries TRBV29-1 and TRBJ2-7, with 9 bases identical to TRBD1. Looked up from germline, CDR1 is SQVTM and CDR2 is ANQGSEA. With V trimmed by 6 bases and J by 2 bases, 5 bases remained unmatched. The CDR3 is 13 residues long. CDR3: CSVKRQGAYEQYF. DNA for the CDR3: TGCAGCGTAAAGAGACAGGGGGCCTACGAGCAGTACTTC.